The T cell receptor beta chain under discussion was sequenced for a study of blood T cell repertoires in COVID-19. Study at large: Samples taken during acute and convalescent COVID-19 were collected in the United States, Italy and Spain.

Germline lookup yields CDR1 SGHRS and CDR2 YFSETQ. The CDR3 spans 18 residues. V shed 4 bases and J 2 bases; nucleotides not matched to a gene: 14. Per the authors' pipeline: Reference gene primer amplification in the assay estimated nucleated cell counts. The method was immunoSEQ multiplex PCR; TCRdb's version includes in-frame clones alone and lacks a portion of them. That table is the source of V, J and clone size, and D and trimming were worked out from the DNA. Seen here are hundreds of thousands of clones, approximately 87% observed once, and the top ten hold about 1.6%. This TCR came from a woman between 35 and 50 years old who had recovered from COVID-19. The specimen sequenced was peripheral blood. The chain recombines TRBV5-1 with TRBJ2-3; the match to TRBD2 covers 9 bases. CDR3 sequence: CASSPHRSSGGTTDTQYF. CDR3 coding DNA: TGCGCCAGCAGCCCCCACCGGAGTAGCGGGGGAACCACAGATACGCAGTATTTT.